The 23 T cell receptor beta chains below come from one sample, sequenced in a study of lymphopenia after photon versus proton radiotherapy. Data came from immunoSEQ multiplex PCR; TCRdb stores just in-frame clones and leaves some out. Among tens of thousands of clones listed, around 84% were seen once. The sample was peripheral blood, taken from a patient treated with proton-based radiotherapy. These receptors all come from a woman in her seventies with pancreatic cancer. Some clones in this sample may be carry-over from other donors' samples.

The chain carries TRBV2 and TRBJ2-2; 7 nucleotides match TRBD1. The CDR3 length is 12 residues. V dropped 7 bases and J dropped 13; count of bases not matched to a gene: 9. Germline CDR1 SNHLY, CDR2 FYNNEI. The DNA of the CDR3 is TGTGCCAGCACCGAAGAAAGGGGGCCGCTGTTTTTT. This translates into CASTEERGPLFF.

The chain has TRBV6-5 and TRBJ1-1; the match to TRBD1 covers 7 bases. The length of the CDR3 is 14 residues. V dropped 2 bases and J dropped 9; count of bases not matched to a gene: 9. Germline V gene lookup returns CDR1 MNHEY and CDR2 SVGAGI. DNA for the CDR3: TGTGCCAGCAGTTACACCGACAGGGCCCATCAAGCTTTCTTT. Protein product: CASSYTDRAHQAFF.

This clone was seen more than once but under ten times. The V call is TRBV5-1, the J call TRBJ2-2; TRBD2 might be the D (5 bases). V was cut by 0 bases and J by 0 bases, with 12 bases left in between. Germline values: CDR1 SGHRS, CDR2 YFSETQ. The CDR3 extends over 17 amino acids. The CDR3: CASSLDSAGANTGELFF. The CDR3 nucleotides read TGCGCCAGCAGCTTGGACTCGGCGGGCGCGAACACCGGGGAGCTGTTTTTT. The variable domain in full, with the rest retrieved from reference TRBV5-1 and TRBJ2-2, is KAGVTQTPRYLIKTRGQQVTLSCSPISGHRSVSWYQQTPGQGLQFLFEYFSETQRNKGNFPGRFSGRQFSNSRSEMNVSTLELGDSALYLCASSLDSAGANTGELFFGEGSRLTVL.

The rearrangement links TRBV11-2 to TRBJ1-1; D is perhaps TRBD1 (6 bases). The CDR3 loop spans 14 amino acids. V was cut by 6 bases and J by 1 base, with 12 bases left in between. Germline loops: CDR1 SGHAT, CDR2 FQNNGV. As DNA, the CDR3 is TGTGCCAGCAGACTGGACAGTCCGAACACTGAAGCTTTCTTT. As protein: CASRLDSPNTEAFF.

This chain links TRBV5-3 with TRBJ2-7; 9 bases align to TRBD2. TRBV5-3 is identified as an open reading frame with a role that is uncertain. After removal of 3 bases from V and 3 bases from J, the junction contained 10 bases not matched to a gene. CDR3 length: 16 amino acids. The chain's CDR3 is CARSSRFQREVYEQYF. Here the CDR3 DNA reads TGTGCCAGAAGCTCTCGCTTTCAGCGGGAGGTCTACGAGCAGTACTTC.

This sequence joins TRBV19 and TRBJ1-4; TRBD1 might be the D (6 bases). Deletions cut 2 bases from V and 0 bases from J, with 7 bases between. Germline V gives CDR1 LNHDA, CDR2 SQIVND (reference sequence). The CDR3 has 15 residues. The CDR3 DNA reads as TGTGCCAGTAGTATATCAGGGGCAACTAATGAAAAACTGTTTTTT. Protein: CASSISGATNEKLFF. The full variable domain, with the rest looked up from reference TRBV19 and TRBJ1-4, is DGGITQSPKYLFRKEGQNVTLSCEQNLNHDAMYWYRQDPGQGLRLIYYSQIVNDFQKGDIAEGYSVSREKKESFPLTVTSAQKNPTAFYLCASSISGATNEKLFFGSGTQLSVL.

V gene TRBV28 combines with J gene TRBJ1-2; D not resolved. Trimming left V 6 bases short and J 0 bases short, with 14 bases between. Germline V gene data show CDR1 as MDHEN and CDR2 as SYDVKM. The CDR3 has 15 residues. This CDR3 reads CASSRTAWTNYGYTF. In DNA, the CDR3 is TGTGCCAGCAGCAGGACGGCGTGGACTAACTATGGCTACACCTTC.

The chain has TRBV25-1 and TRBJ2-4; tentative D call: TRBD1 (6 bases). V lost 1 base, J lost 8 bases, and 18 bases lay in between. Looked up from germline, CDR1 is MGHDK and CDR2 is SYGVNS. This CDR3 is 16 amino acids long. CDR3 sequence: CASSEFENRDRDIQYF. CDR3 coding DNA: TGTGCCAGCAGTGAATTTGAGAACAGGGATAGGGACATTCAGTACTTC. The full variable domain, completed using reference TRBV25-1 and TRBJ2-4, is EADIYQTPRYLVIGTGKKITLECSQTMGHDKMYWYQQDPGMELHLIHYSYGVNSTEKGDLSSESTVSRIRTEHFPLTLESARPSHTSQYLCASSEFENRDRDIQYFGAGTRLSVL.

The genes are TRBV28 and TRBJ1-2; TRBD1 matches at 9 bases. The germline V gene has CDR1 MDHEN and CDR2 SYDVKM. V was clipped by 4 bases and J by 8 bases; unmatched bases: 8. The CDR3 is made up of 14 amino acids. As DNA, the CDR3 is TGTGCCAGCAGTTCTCCGGGACAGGGTACCGGCTACACCTTC. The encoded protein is CASSSPGQGTGYTF.

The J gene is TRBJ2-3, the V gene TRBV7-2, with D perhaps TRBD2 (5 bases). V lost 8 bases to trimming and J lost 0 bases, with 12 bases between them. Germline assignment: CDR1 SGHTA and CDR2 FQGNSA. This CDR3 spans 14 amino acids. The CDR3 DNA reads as TGTGCCAGCGGTGAGGGCCGGAGCACAGATACGCAGTATTTT. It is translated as CASGEGRSTDTQYF.

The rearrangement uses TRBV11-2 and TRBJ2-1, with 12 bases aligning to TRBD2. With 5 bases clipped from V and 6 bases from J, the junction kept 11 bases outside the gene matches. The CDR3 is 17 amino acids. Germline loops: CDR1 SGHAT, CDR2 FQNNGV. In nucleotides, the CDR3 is TGTGCCAGCAGCCACGGCCTACTAGCGGGGGGAGGCAATGAGCAGTTCTTC. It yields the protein CASSHGLLAGGGNEQFF.

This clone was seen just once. CDR3 DNA: TGTGCCAGCGGGAGTAGCGGGGTTCGCCACTCCTACGAGCAGTACTTC. This sequence encodes CASGSSGVRHSYEQYF. The chain couples TRBV27 to TRBJ2-7; TRBD2 aligns across 8 bases. In germline, CDR1 is MNHEY, CDR2 SMNVEV (reference sequence). The CDR3 is 16 amino acids. Trimming removed 8 bases from V and 0 bases from J; junction bases left unmatched: 12.

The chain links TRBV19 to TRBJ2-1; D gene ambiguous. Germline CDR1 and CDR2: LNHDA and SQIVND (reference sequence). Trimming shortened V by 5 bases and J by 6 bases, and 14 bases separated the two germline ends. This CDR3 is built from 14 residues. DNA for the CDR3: TGTGCCAGTAGTTCTCCGGGTCCTACCAATGAGCAGTTCTTC. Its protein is CASSSPGPTNEQFF.

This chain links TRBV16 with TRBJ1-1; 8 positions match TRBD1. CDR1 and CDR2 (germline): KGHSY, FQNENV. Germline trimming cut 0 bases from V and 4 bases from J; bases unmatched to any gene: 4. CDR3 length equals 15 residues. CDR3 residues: CASSQSARGLTEAFF. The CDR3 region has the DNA TGTGCCAGCAGCCAATCCGCCAGGGGGCTCACTGAAGCTTTCTTT.

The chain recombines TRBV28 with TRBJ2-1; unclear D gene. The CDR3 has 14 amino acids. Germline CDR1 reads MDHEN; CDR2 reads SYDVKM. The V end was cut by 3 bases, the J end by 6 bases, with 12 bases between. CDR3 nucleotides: TGTGCCAGCAGTTTTGGGCCCGCTAGCAATGAGCAGTTCTTC. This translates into CASSFGPASNEQFF. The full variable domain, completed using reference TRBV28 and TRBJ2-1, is DVKVTQSSRYLVKRTGEKVFLECVQDMDHENMFWYRQDPGLGLRLIYFSYDVKMKEKGDIPEGYSVSREKKERFSLILESASTNQTSMYLCASSFGPASNEQFFGPGTRLTVL.

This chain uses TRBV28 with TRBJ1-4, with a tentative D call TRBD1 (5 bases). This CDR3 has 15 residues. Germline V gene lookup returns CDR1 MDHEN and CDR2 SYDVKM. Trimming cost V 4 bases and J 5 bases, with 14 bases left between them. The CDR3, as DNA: TGTGCCAGCAGTTCCCCCGGGGGGGTGAATGAAAAACTGTTTTTT. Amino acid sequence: CASSSPGGVNEKLFF.

The CDR3 here is CASSLDRTSGSGEQFF. CDR3 nucleotide sequence: TGTGCCAGCAGCTTAGATAGGACTAGCGGGAGCGGAGAGCAGTTCTTC. The gene calls are TRBV7-9 and TRBJ2-1; 13 bases fit TRBD2. This CDR3 is 16 amino acids long. The trim removed 1 base at V and 10 bases at J, leaving 7 bases unmatched. Germline V gene lookup returns CDR1 SEHNR and CDR2 FQNEAQ (reference sequence).

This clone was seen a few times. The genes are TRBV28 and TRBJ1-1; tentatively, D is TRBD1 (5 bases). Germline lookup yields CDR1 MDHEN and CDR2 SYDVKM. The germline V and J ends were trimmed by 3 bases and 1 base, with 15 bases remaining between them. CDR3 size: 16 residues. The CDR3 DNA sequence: TGTGCCAGCAGTTTTCTACCGACAGTCCGGAACACTGAAGCTTTCTTT. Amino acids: CASSFLPTVRNTEAFF.

The CDR3, as DNA: TGTGCCAGCAGTGGGGTGACTAATGAAAAACTGTTTTTT. Translation: CASSGVTNEKLFF. This rearrangement joins TRBV25-1 to TRBJ1-4, with unresolved D. This CDR3 is 13 amino acids long. Germline CDR1 MGHDK, CDR2 SYGVNS. V was pared by 4 bases and J by 2 bases, with 5 bases between.

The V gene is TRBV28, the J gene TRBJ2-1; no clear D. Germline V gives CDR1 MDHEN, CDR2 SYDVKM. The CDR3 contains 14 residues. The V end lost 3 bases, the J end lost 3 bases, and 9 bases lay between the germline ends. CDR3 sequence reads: CASSFLGNYNEQFF. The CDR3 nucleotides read TGTGCCAGCAGTTTCCTTGGAAACTACAATGAGCAGTTCTTC.

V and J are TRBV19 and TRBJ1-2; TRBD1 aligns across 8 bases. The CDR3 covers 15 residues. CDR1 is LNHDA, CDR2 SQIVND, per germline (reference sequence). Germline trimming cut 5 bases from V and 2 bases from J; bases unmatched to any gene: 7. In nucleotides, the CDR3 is TGTGCCAGTAGTGCCGGCCAGGGGGCGAACTATGGCTACACCTTC. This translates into CASSAGQGANYGYTF.

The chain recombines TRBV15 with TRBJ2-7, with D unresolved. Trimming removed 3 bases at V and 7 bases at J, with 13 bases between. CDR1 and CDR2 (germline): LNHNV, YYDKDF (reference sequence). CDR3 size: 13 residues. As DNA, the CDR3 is TGTGCCACCAGCAGTGACCTGGCTGGGGAGCAGTACTTC. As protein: CATSSDLAGEQYF.

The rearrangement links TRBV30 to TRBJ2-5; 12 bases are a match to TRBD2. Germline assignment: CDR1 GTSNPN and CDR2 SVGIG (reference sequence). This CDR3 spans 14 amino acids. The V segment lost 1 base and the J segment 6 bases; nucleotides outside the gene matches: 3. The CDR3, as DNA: TGTGCCTGGAGTGGACTAGCGGGAGAACAGACCCAGTACTTC. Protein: CAWSGLAGEQTQYF.